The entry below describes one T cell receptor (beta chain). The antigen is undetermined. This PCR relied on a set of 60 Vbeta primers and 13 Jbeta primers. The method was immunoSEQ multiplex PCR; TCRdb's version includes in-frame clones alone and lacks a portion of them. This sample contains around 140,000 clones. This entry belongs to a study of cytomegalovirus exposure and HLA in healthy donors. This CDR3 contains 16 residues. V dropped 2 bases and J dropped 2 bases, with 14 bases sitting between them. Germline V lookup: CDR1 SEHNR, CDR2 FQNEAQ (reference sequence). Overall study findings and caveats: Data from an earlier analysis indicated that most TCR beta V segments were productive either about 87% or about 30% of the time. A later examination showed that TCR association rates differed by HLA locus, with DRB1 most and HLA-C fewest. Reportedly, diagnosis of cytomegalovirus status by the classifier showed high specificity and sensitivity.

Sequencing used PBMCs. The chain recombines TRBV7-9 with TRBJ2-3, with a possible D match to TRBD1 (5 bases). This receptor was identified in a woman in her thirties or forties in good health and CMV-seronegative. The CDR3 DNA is TGTGCCAGCAGCTTACTGGGGCAGGGCCTCACAGATACGCAGTATTTT. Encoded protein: CASSLLGQGLTDTQYF.